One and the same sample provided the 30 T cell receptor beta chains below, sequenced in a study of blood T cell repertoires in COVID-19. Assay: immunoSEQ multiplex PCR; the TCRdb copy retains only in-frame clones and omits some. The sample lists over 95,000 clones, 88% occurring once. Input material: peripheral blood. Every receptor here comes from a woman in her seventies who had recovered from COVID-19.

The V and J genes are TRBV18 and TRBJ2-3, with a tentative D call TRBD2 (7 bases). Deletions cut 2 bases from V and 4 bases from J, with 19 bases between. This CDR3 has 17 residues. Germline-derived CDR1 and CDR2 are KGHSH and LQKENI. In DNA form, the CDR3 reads TGTGCCAGCTCACCAGTGCGGGCCGGGGGGCGCGCAGATACGCAGTATTTT. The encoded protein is CASSPVRAGGRADTQYF. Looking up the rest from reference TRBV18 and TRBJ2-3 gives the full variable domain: NAGVMQNPRHLVRRRGQEARLRCSPMKGHSHVYWYRQLPEEGLKFMVYLQKENIIDESGMPKERFSAEFPKEGPSILRIQQVVRGDSAAYFCASSPVRAGGRADTQYFGPGTRLTVL.

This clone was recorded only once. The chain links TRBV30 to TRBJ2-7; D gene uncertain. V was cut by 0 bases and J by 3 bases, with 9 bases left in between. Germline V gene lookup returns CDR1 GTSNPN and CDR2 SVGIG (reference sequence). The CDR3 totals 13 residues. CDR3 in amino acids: CAWSVNTYYEQYF. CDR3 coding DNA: TGTGCCTGGAGTGTAAATACCTACTACGAGCAGTACTTC.

The CDR3 DNA reads as TGCGCCAGCAGCTTAACCGGGACAGGGGTCGACGAGCAGTACTTC. Translation: CASSLTGTGVDEQYF. This rearrangement joins TRBV5-1 to TRBJ2-7; TRBD1 aligns across 10 bases. V lost 2 bases and J lost 5; bases outside the gene matches: 7. Germline-derived CDR1 and CDR2 are SGHRS and YFSETQ. The CDR3 is 15 amino acids.

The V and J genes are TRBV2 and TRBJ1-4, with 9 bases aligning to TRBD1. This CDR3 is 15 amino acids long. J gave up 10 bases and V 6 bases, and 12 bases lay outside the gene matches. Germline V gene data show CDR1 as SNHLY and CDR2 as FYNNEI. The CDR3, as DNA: TGTGCCAGCAGCTCGCGCCGGGACAGGGCCTCAAAACTGTTTTTT. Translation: CASSSRRDRASKLFF.

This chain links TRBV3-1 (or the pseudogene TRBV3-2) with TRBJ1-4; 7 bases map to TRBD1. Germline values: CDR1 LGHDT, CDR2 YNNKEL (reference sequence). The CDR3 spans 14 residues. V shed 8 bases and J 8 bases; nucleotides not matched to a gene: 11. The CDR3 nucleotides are TGTGCCAGCCGGGACAGACACTCAGGGGAAAAACTGTTTTTT. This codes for CASRDRHSGEKLFF.

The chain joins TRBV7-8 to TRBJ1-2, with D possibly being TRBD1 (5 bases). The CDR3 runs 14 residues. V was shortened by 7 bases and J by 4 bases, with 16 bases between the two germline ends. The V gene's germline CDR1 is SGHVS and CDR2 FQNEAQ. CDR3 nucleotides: TGTGCCAGCACCCAATCCCCGGGGGGCTATGGCTACACCTTC. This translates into CASTQSPGGYGYTF.

CDR3 protein: CASNKGGYTGELFF. DNA of the CDR3: TGTGCCAGCAACAAGGGGGGGTACACCGGGGAGCTGTTTTTT. The chain uses TRBV5-4 and TRBJ2-2; D is possibly TRBD2 (7 bases). The germline V gene has CDR1 SGHNT and CDR2 YYREEE (reference sequence). Trimming removed 6 bases at V and 3 bases at J, with 12 bases between. The CDR3 has 14 amino acids.

CDR3 DNA sequence: TGTGCCAGCAGCGCATATCAACTAGCGGGTGAGCAGTACTTC. This encodes CASSAYQLAGEQYF. V usage is TRBV7-2 and J usage is TRBJ2-7, with 9 nucleotides matching TRBD2. The CDR3 loop spans 14 amino acids. Unmatched junction bases numbered 9, after V lost 5 bases and J lost 7 bases. The germline V gene has CDR1 SGHTA and CDR2 FQGNSA.

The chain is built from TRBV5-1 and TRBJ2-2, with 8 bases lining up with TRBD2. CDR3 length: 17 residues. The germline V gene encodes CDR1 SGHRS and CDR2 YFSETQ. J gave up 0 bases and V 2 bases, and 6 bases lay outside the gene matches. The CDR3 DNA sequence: TGCGCCAGCAGCTTCTCACGGGAGGGGGCGAACACCGGGGAGCTGTTTTTT. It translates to CASSFSREGANTGELFF.

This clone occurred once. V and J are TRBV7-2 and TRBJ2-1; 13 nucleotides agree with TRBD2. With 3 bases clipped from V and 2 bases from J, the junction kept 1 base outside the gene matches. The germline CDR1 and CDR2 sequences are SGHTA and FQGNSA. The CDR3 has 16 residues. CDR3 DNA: TGTGCCAGCAGCTTCGGGACTAGCGGGACCTACAATGAGCAGTTCTTC. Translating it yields CASSFGTSGTYNEQFF.

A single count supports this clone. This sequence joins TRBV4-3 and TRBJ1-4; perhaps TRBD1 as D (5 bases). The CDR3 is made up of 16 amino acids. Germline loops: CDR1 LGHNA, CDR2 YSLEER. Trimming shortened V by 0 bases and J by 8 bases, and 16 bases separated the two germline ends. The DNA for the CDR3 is TGCGCCAGCAGCCAAGATATAGCCAGGGTGGAAGAAAAACTGTTTTTT. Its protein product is CASSQDIARVEEKLFF.

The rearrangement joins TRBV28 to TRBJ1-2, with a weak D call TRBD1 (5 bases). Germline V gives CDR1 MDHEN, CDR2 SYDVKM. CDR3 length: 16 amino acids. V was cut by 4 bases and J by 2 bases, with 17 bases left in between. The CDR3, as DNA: TGTGCCAGCAGTTCGTACCAGGGACGGGGGAACTATGGCTACACCTTC. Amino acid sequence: CASSSYQGRGNYGYTF.

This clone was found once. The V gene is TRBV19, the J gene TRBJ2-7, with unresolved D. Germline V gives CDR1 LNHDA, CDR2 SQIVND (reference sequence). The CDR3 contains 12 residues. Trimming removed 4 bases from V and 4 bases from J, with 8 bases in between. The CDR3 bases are TGTGCCAGTAGTACCCCCCCGTACGAGCAGTACTTC. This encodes CASSTPPYEQYF.

This chain's CDR3 is CASGLTGGNQPQHF. The DNA for the CDR3 is TGTGCCAGTGGCCTGACAGGGGGAAATCAGCCCCAGCATTTT. The J gene is TRBJ1-5, the V gene TRBV19; TRBD1 aligns across 9 bases. The ends lost 8 bases at V and 4 bases at J; junction bases unmatched: 6. The germline CDR1 and CDR2 sequences are LNHDA and SQIVND (reference sequence). CDR3 size: 14 residues.

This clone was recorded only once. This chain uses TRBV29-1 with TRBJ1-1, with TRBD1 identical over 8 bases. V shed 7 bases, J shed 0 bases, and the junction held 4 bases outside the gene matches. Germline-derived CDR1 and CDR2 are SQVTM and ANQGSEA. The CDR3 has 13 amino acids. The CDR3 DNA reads TGCAGCGGTCGACAGGGGTTGAACACTGAAGCTTTCTTT. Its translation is CSGRQGLNTEAFF. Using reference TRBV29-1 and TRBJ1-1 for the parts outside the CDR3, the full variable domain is SAVISQKPSRDICQRGTSLTIQCQVDSQVTMMFWYRQQPGQSLTLIATANQGSEATYESGFVIDKFPISRPNLTFSTLTVSNMSPEDSSIYLCSGRQGLNTEAFFGQGTRLTVV.

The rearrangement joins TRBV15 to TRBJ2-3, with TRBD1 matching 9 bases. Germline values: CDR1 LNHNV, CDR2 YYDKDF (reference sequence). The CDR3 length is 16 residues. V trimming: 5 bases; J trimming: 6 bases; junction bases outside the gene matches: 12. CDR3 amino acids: CATSWGQGAVVDTQYF. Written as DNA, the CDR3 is TGTGCCACCAGCTGGGGACAGGGAGCAGTGGTGGATACGCAGTATTTT.

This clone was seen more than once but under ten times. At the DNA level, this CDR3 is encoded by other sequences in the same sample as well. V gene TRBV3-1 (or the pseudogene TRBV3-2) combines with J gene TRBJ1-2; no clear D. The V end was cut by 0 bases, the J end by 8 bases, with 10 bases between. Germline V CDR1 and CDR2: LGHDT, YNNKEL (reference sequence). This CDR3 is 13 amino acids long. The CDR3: CASSQEGRGGYTF. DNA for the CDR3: TGTGCCAGCAGCCAAGAGGGTAGAGGGGGCTACACCTTC.

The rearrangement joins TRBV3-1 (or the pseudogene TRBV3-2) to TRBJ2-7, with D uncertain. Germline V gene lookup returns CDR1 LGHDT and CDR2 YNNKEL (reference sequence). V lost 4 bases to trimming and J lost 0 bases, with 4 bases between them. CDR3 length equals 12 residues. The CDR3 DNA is TGTGCCAGCAGCCGGAGCTCCTACGAGCAGTACTTC. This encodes CASSRSSYEQYF.

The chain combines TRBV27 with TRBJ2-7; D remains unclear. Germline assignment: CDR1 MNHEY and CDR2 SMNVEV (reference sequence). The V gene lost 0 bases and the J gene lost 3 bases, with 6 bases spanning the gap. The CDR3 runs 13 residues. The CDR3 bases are TGTGCCAGCAGTTTATCCCGCAGCTACGAGCAGTACTTC. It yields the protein CASSLSRSYEQYF.

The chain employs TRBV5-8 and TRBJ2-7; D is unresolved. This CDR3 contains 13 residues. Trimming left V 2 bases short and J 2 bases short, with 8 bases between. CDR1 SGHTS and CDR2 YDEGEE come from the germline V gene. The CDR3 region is CASSLTAPYEQYF. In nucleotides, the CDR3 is TGTGCCAGCAGCTTAACAGCCCCCTACGAGCAGTACTTC.

The CDR3 DNA is TGTGCCAGCAGCTTAGTAGGCGCGGGCACAGATACGCAGTATTTT. This codes for CASSLVGAGTDTQYF. V gene TRBV11-2 combines with J gene TRBJ2-3, with D unresolved. Looked up from germline, CDR1 is SGHAT and CDR2 is FQNNGV. This CDR3 has 15 amino acids. V lost 1 base and J lost 1, with 9 bases in between.

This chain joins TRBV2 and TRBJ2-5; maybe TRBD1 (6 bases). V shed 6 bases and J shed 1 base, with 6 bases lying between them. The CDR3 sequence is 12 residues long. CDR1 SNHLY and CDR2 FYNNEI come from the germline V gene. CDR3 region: CASRGAQETQYF. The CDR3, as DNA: TGTGCCAGCAGGGGGGCCCAAGAGACCCAGTACTTC.

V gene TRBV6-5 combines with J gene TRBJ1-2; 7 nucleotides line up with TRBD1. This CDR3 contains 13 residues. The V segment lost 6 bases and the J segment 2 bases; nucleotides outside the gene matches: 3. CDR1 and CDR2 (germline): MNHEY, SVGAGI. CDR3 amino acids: CASRVQGNYGYTF. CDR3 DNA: TGTGCCAGCAGGGTACAGGGGAACTATGGCTACACCTTC.

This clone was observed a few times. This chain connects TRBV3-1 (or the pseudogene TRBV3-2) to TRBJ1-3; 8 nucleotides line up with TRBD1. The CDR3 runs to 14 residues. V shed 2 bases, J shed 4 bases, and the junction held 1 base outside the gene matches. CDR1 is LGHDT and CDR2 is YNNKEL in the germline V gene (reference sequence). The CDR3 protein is CASSQRDRGNTIYF. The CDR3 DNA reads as TGTGCCAGCAGCCAACGGGACAGGGGAAACACCATATATTTT.

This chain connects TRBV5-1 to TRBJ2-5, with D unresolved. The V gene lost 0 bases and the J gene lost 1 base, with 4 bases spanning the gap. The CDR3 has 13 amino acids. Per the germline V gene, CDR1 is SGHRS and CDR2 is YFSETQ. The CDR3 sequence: CASSLVSQETQYF. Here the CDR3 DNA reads TGCGCCAGCAGCTTGGTCAGCCAAGAGACCCAGTACTTC.

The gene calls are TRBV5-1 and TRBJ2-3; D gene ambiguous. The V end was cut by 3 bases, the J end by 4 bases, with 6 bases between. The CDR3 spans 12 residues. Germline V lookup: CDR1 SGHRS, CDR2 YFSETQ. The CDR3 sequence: CASSSLPDTQYF. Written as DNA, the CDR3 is TGCGCCAGCAGCTCCCTTCCAGATACGCAGTATTTT.

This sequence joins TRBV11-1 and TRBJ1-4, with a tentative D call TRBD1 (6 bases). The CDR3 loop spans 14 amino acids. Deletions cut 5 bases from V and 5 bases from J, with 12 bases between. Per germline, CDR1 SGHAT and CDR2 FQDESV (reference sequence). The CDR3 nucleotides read TGTGCCAGCAGCACCGGACAGCCAAATGAAAAACTGTTTTTT. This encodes CASSTGQPNEKLFF.

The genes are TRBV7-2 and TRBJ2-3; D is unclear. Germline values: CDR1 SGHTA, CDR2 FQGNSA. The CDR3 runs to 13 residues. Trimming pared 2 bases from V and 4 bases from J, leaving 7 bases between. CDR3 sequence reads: CASSLLSSDTQYF. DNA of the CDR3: TGTGCCAGCAGCTTACTGAGCTCAGATACGCAGTATTTT.

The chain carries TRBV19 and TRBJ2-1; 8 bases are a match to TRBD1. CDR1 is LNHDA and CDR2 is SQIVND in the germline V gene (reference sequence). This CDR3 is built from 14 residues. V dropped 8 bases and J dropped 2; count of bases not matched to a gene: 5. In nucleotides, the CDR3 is TGTGCCAGTCAGAGCAGGGGGCCCTACAATGAGCAGTTCTTC. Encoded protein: CASQSRGPYNEQFF.

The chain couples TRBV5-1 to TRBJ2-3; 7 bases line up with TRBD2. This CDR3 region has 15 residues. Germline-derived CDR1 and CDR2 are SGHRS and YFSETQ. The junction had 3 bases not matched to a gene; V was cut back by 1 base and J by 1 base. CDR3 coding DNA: TGCGCCAGCAGCTTGAAGAGCGGGGGCACAGATACGCAGTATTTT. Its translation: CASSLKSGGTDTQYF.